Below, 31 T cell receptor beta chains from the same sample are listed, as sequenced in a study of blood T cell repertoires in COVID-19. Sequencing was performed with immunoSEQ multiplex PCR; in TCRdb, only in-frame clones are kept and a portion is missing. The table shows 150,000 to 200,000 clones, with 80% to 90% occurring only once. Source material: peripheral blood. The receptors stem from a woman in her seventies with acute or convalescent COVID-19.

The chain employs TRBV27 and TRBJ1-2, with D hard to call. The CDR3 length is 14 residues. V was cut by 2 bases and J by 5 bases, with 12 bases left in between. Germline lookup yields CDR1 MNHEY and CDR2 SMNVEV (reference sequence). This chain's CDR3 is CASSLGGFGYGYTF. CDR3 in DNA: TGTGCCAGCAGTTTAGGAGGGTTCGGGTATGGCTACACCTTC.

The rearrangement uses TRBV6-6 and TRBJ1-5; no clear D gene. The V gene lost 2 bases and the J gene lost 3 bases, with 14 bases spanning the gap. The germline CDR1 and CDR2 sequences are MNHNY and SVGAGI (reference sequence). The CDR3 extends over 16 amino acids. The CDR3 region is CASSYISGVTNQPQHF. CDR3 nucleotide sequence: TGTGCCAGCAGTTACATCTCCGGGGTAACCAATCAGCCCCAGCATTTT.

V and J are TRBV10-3 and TRBJ2-2; maybe TRBD2 (5 bases). Looked up from germline, CDR1 is ENHRY and CDR2 is SYGVKD. This CDR3 is built from 14 residues. V lost 0 bases to trimming and J lost 6 bases, with 8 bases between them. CDR3 in DNA: TGTGCCATCAGTGAGTCCGGGAAGTCCGGGGAGCTGTTTTTT. Translation: CAISESGKSGELFF.

The gene calls are TRBV6-5 and TRBJ2-7; maybe TRBD2 (5 bases). Looked up from germline, CDR1 is MNHEY and CDR2 is SVGAGI. The V gene lost 6 bases and the J gene lost 3 bases, with 12 bases spanning the gap. The CDR3 runs to 13 residues. CDR3 DNA: TGTGCCAGCAGAGTAGCGTTCAACTACGAGCAGTACTTC. Translating it yields CASRVAFNYEQYF.

The V call is TRBV5-8, the J call TRBJ1-1; D not certain. The CDR3 has 15 amino acids. The germline V gene has CDR1 SGHTS and CDR2 YDEGEE. The V gene lost 1 base and the J gene lost 1 base, with 11 bases spanning the gap. The DNA for the CDR3 is TGTGCCAGCAGCTTGAGGAGGACGAGGAACACTGAAGCTTTCTTT. Its translation: CASSLRRTRNTEAFF.

The gene calls are TRBV4-1 and TRBJ1-6; TRBD1 matches at 9 bases. The CDR3 runs 15 residues. With V trimmed by 3 bases and J by 10 bases, 7 bases remained unmatched. Germline V gives CDR1 MGHRA, CDR2 YSYEKL. The CDR3 region is CASSQGDRVGSPLHF. The CDR3 bases are TGCGCCAGCAGCCAGGGGGACAGGGTGGGATCACCCCTCCACTTT.

This clone showed up just once. The chain employs TRBV24-1 and TRBJ2-2; 8 positions agree with TRBD2. Trimming cost V 9 bases and J 5 bases; bases outside gene matches: 4. CDR3 length: 13 amino acids. CDR1 and CDR2 from the germline V gene are KGHDR and SFDVKD. This CDR3 is CATGTRYTGELFF. For the CDR3, the DNA is TGTGCCACCGGGACTAGATATACCGGGGAGCTGTTTTTT.

The J gene is TRBJ1-5, the V gene TRBV5-1, with D unclear. CDR3 length equals 14 residues. Trimming took off 2 bases at V and 5 bases at J, with 11 bases between the two ends. Germline V gives CDR1 SGHRS, CDR2 YFSETQ. CDR3 nucleotides: TGCGCCAGCAGCTTCATGGGAGAGGATCAGCCCCAGCATTTT. It yields the protein CASSFMGEDQPQHF.

The rearrangement uses TRBV6-6 and TRBJ1-1, with 9 bases matching TRBD1. This CDR3 is built from 13 residues. The V and J ends lost 9 bases and 4 bases, in that order; junction bases with no gene match: 6. Per germline, CDR1 MNHNY and CDR2 SVGAGI (reference sequence). The CDR3 sequence: CASMTGGTTEAFF. CDR3 in DNA: TGTGCCAGTATGACAGGGGGAACCACTGAAGCTTTCTTT.

The CDR3 spells CATRTSGTDTQYF. CDR3 DNA: TGTGCCACTAGGACTAGCGGCACAGATACGCAGTATTTT. This chain uses TRBV19 with TRBJ2-3, with TRBD2 identical over 9 bases. Germline V gene lookup returns CDR1 LNHDA and CDR2 SQIVND (reference sequence). CDR3 length: 13 residues. The ends lost 10 bases at V and 1 base at J; junction bases unmatched: 3.

The chain employs TRBV11-2 and TRBJ1-1; D remains ambiguous. The germline CDR1 and CDR2 sequences are SGHAT and FQNNGV. Trimming took 3 bases from V and 3 from J, leaving 8 bases between them. The CDR3 is 13 amino acids. CDR3 nucleotides: TGTGCCAGCAGCTTCGGAGTAGACACTGAAGCTTTCTTT. Translated, it gives CASSFGVDTEAFF.

This clone was observed a single time. The V gene is TRBV2, the J gene TRBJ1-5, with D perhaps matching TRBD1 (5 bases). Between the trimmed V and J ends, which lost 7 bases and 1 base, there was a span of 14 bases. Per germline, CDR1 SNHLY and CDR2 FYNNEI. The CDR3 runs to 15 residues. This CDR3 reads CASTLLAGSNQPQHF. CDR3 nucleotide sequence: TGTGCCAGCACTCTCCTGGCAGGGAGCAATCAGCCCCAGCATTTT.

V usage is TRBV11-2 and J usage is TRBJ2-2, with D perhaps matching TRBD1 (6 bases). Trimming removed 3 bases from V and 3 bases from J, with 17 bases in between. Germline assignment: CDR1 SGHAT and CDR2 FQNNGV. There are 17 residues in the CDR3. CDR3 DNA: TGTGCCAGCAGCTTTGGGACATCTTACAGAGACACCGGGGAGCTGTTTTTT. Translation gives CASSFGTSYRDTGELFF.

V gene TRBV9 combines with J gene TRBJ1-2; no clear D gene. The CDR3 runs 15 residues. Trimming took off 0 bases at V and 2 bases at J, with 11 bases between the two ends. Germline CDR1 is SGDLS and CDR2 is YYNGEE. CDR3 residues: CASSVVPEPNYGYTF. The CDR3 nucleotides read TGTGCCAGCAGCGTAGTTCCTGAGCCCAACTATGGCTACACCTTC.

Here the CDR3 DNA reads TGTGCCAGCAGTTTGACAGGGGTTAAGACAGATACGCAGTATTTT. Encoded protein: CASSLTGVKTDTQYF. This rearrangement joins TRBV6-5 to TRBJ2-3; 8 bases fit TRBD1. This CDR3 is 15 amino acids long. Germline V gives CDR1 MNHEY, CDR2 SVGAGI. V lost 4 bases to trimming and J lost 3 bases; unmatched junction nucleotides: 6.

The chain uses TRBV24-1 and TRBJ2-7; the D is unclear. CDR3 size: 12 residues. V was shortened by 11 bases and J by 0 bases, with 10 bases between the two germline ends. Germline CDR1 reads KGHDR; CDR2 reads SFDVKD. The CDR3 nucleotides are TGTGCCATCGTACGGAGCTCCTACGAGCAGTACTTC. Translation gives CAIVRSSYEQYF.

This sequence joins TRBV5-4 and TRBJ2-1, with 9 positions matching TRBD2. The V and J ends lost 1 base and 6 bases, in that order; junction bases with no gene match: 5. The CDR3 covers 15 residues. Germline V gene data show CDR1 as SGHNT and CDR2 as YYREEE (reference sequence). The CDR3, as DNA: TGTGCCAGCAGCTTGTGGCTAGCGGGGTCCAATGAGCAGTTCTTC. Its protein is CASSLWLAGSNEQFF.

V is TRBV5-1 and J is TRBJ1-2; no clear D gene. Per germline, CDR1 SGHRS and CDR2 YFSETQ. CDR3 size: 15 residues. V dropped 2 bases and J dropped 8 bases, with 19 bases sitting between them. The CDR3 DNA is TGCGCCAGCAGCTTAGAGGGCAGCCGCTCGTGGGGCTACACCTTC. This gives the protein CASSLEGSRSWGYTF.

The rearrangement uses TRBV9 and TRBJ2-2; D is ambiguous. The length of the CDR3 is 15 residues. Trimming pared 4 bases from V and 0 bases from J, leaving 10 bases between. Germline V gives CDR1 SGDLS, CDR2 YYNGEE. This CDR3 is CASSQSVPNTGELFF. DNA for the CDR3: TGTGCCAGCAGCCAATCGGTCCCGAACACCGGGGAGCTGTTTTTT.

This chain links TRBV4-2 with TRBJ2-3, with 13 positions matching TRBD2. The CDR3 is 18 amino acids. Germline CDR1 LGHNA, CDR2 YNFKEQ. V was pared by 2 bases and J by 5 bases, with 10 bases of the junction left unmatched. The CDR3 here is CASSQTPRLAGGLDTQYF. The CDR3 DNA is TGTGCCAGCAGCCAAACCCCGCGACTAGCGGGAGGATTAGATACGCAGTATTTT.

V is TRBV3-1 (or the pseudogene TRBV3-2) and J is TRBJ1-5, with TRBD1 as a possible D gene (6 bases). CDR1 and CDR2 from the germline V gene are LGHDT and YNNKEL (reference sequence). V lost 4 bases to trimming and J lost 7 bases, with 11 bases between them. The CDR3 covers 13 residues. CDR3 coding DNA: TGTGCCAGCAGCCTTACAGGGAAACAGCCCCAGCATTTT. Translation gives CASSLTGKQPQHF.

The V gene is TRBV7-6, the J gene TRBJ2-2; a weak D match, TRBD2 (6 bases). V was pared by 1 base and J by 5 bases, with 11 bases between. The CDR3 has 15 residues. Germline CDR1 reads SGHVS; CDR2 reads FNYEAQ. The CDR3 sequence: CASSLVGSGTGELFF. The CDR3 DNA is TGTGCCAGCAGCTTAGTCGGGAGCGGGACCGGGGAGCTGTTTTTT.

The chain combines TRBV10-3 with TRBJ2-2; D unresolved. There are 15 residues in the CDR3. Trimming removed 0 bases from V and 1 base from J, with 6 bases in between. Germline V gene data show CDR1 as ENHRY and CDR2 as SYGVKD. In nucleotides, the CDR3 is TGTGCCATCAGTGAGTCTAAGCGGAACACCGGGGAGCTGTTTTTT. This translates into CAISESKRNTGELFF.

The CDR3 DNA follows: TGTGCCAGCAGCTTAGAAGGAGGGACGAGGTCGCGGCCCCAGCATTTT. It codes for CASSLEGGTRSRPQHF. The chain has TRBV11-2 and TRBJ1-5, with a possible D match to TRBD1 (5 bases). V lost 0 bases and J 9 bases, leaving 18 bases between the germline ends. This CDR3 is 16 amino acids long. Germline V CDR1 and CDR2: SGHAT, FQNNGV.

The chain recombines TRBV6-5 with TRBJ2-3, with 9 bases that match TRBD1. The CDR3 has 14 amino acids. CDR1 and CDR2 from the germline V gene are MNHEY and SVGAGI. Trimming took 6 bases from V and 3 from J; bases not matched to a gene: 4. CDR3: CASRTGGKTDTQYF. For the CDR3, the DNA is TGTGCCAGCAGGACAGGGGGGAAGACAGATACGCAGTATTTT.

This clone was seen a few times. The V gene is TRBV9, the J gene TRBJ2-5; D not certain. Trimming cost V 4 bases and J 1 base, with 11 bases left between them. CDR1 and CDR2 from the germline V gene are SGDLS and YYNGEE. CDR3 length: 14 residues. CDR3 amino acids: CASSPLLSQETQYF. CDR3 sequence (DNA): TGTGCCAGCAGCCCTTTACTAAGCCAAGAGACCCAGTACTTC.

The genes are TRBV12-5 and TRBJ1-4; 7 bases align to TRBD1. Germline values: CDR1 LGHNT, CDR2 FRNRAP. J was trimmed by 6 bases and V by 1 base; bases with no gene match: 8. The CDR3 consists of 16 residues. CDR3 DNA: TGTGCTAGTGGTTTGGCCTTGACAGGGACCCATGAAAAACTGTTTTTT. This encodes CASGLALTGTHEKLFF.

The chain uses TRBV5-1 and TRBJ2-2; TRBD1 aligns across 8 bases. Germline CDR1 SGHRS, CDR2 YFSETQ. The CDR3 has 15 amino acids. J gave up 1 base and V 3 bases, and 2 bases lay outside the gene matches. The CDR3 loop reads CASSSTGENTGELFF. CDR3 bases: TGCGCCAGCAGCTCGACAGGGGAGAACACCGGGGAGCTGTTTTTT.

V usage is TRBV5-1 and J usage is TRBJ2-7, with D perhaps TRBD1 (6 bases). The V end lost 0 bases, the J end lost 1 base, and 17 bases lay between the germline ends. The CDR3 spans 17 residues. Germline assignment: CDR1 SGHRS and CDR2 YFSETQ. The CDR3 spells CASSLVSTGLLSYEQYF. CDR3 coding DNA: TGCGCCAGCAGCTTGGTTTCTACAGGGCTCCTATCCTACGAGCAGTACTTC.

The chain uses TRBV7-8 and TRBJ1-6; D unresolved. CDR3 length equals 17 residues. Trimming pared 2 bases from V and 4 bases from J, leaving 15 bases between. Germline CDR1 SGHVS, CDR2 FQNEAQ. This chain's CDR3 is CASSLLPGSSYNSPLHF. For the CDR3, the DNA is TGTGCCAGCAGCTTACTCCCAGGTTCGAGTTATAATTCACCCCTCCACTTT.

V usage is TRBV18 and J usage is TRBJ2-1; D is unclear. Germline CDR1 and CDR2: KGHSH and LQKENI. The CDR3 spans 13 residues. Trimming cost V 2 bases and J 12 bases, with 14 bases left between them. The chain's CDR3 is CASSPSPDRVQFF. The DNA for the CDR3 is TGTGCCAGCTCACCAAGTCCCGATCGCGTGCAGTTCTTC.